This T cell receptor beta chain was profiled in a study of shared clonotypes between healthy human individuals. Study findings and constraints: Rarefaction revealed incomplete sorted-subset sequencing despite large depth.

Assay: immunoSEQ multiplex PCR; the TCRdb copy retains only in-frame clones and omits some. The sample yields about 2.4 million clones, about 92% seen once. As for this clone: Its cognate antigen is unknown.

Germline values: CDR1 MRHNA, CDR2 SNTAGT. The CDR3 covers 12 residues. With 3 bases removed from V and 7 bases from J, the gap between germline ends came to 10 bases. The study enrolled healthy HIV-negative adults without recent acute infections or vaccinations as donors. The sample was naive CD4+ T cells sorted from blood. As to subset: CD45RA+ positively selected. This receptor was taken from a man between 18 and 35 years old in good health. The chain uses TRBV6-4 and TRBJ2-7; D is unclear. The CDR3 nucleotides are TGTGCCAGCAGTGATTCAAAAAAGGAGCAGTACTTC. Residues: CASSDSKKEQYF.